This T cell receptor (beta chain) was found in a study of response to subunit inactivated influenza vaccine. Broader study findings: T cells newly recruited by each seasonal influenza vaccination are few, the authors suggested.

Germline CDR1 and CDR2: MNHEY and SMNVEV (reference sequence). Deletions cut 6 bases from V and 0 bases from J, with 12 bases between. The CDR3 runs 15 residues. Each CDR3 protein gets one entry after TCRdb re-called the RT-PCR reads with MiXCR. The sample has hundreds of thousands of distinct CDR3 sequences, approximately 7.7% seen once. Details on this clonotype: No antigen is known for it.

Sequencing used PBMCs from blood, obtained around 25 months after vaccination. The TCR comes from a man in his fifties or sixties who received an inactivated influenza vaccine. The chain uses TRBV27 and TRBJ2-1, with D possibly matching TRBD2 (6 bases). CDR3 sequence (DNA): TGTGCCAGCAGGGGACTCCAGAGCTCCTACAATGAGCAGTTCTTC. It codes for CASRGLQSSYNEQFF.